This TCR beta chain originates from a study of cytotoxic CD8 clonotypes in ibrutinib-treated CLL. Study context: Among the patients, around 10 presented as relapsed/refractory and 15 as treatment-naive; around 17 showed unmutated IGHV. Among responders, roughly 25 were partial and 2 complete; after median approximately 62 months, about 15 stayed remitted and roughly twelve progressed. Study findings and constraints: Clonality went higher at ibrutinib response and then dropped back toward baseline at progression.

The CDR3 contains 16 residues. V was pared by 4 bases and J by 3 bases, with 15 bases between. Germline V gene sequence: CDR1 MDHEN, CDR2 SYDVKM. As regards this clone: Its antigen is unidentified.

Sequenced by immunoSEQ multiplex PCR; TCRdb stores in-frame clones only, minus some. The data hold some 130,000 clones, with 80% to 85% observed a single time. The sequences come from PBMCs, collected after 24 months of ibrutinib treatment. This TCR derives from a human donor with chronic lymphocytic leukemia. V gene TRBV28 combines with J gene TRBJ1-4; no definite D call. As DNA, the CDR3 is TGTGCCAGCAGTTCAATGTGGGGTGAGGCTAATGAAAAACTGTTTTTT. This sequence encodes CASSSMWGEANEKLFF. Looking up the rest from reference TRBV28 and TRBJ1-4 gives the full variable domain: DVKVTQSSRYLVKRTGEKVFLECVQDMDHENMFWYRQDPGLGLRLIYFSYDVKMKEKGDIPEGYSVSREKKERFSLILESASTNQTSMYLCASSSMWGEANEKLFFGSGTQLSVL.